Shown below are 20 T cell receptor beta chains from a single sample sequenced in a study of T cells expressing NK-cell markers. From its re-call of the 5' RACE reads, TCRdb lists each CDR3 protein once, without DNA. Reported are 400,000 or so distinct CDR3 sequences; the ten largest clones contain over 8.5%. Sequencing input: blood T cells: a sorted CD56 or NKG2C T cell subset, CD4+ or CD8+ T cells, or bulk PBMC T cells (not recorded which). The receptor source for this set is a woman aged 45-60 years in good health.

The chain couples TRBV29-1 to TRBJ2-3; no DNA is available, so the TRBD1 call from TCRdb remains unchecked. There are 12 residues in the CDR3. Looked up from germline, CDR1 is SQVTM and CDR2 is ANQGSEA. The CDR3 reads CSVEGREVTQYF.

The CDR3 loop is CASSLWGHSTDTQYF. V is TRBV12-3 or TRBV12-4 and J is TRBJ2-3; TCRdb proposes TRBD1, but this gene call is untestable without DNA. CDR3 length: 15 amino acids.

This chain links TRBV7-8 with TRBJ2-1; TCRdb's assignment of TRBD2 cannot be checked, as there is no DNA. The CDR3 extends over 15 amino acids. Germline CDR1 and CDR2: SGHVS and FQNEAQ. This chain's CDR3 is CASSQGLALSYEQFF.

The J gene is TRBJ1-1, the V gene TRBV10-2. In germline, CDR1 is WSHSY, CDR2 SAAADI. This CDR3 spans 13 amino acids. CDR3 protein: CASRADPNTEAFF.

The chain combines TRBV27 with TRBJ2-7; there is no DNA to check the TCRdb D call of TRBD2. The CDR3 covers 14 residues. Germline CDR1 MNHEY, CDR2 SMNVEV (reference sequence). The CDR3 reads CASSLWGGLNEQYF.

This chain joins TRBV5-1 and TRBJ2-7; TCRdb gives TRBD2 as the D gene, but with no DNA this cannot be confirmed. The CDR3 runs 16 residues. Germline CDR1 is SGHRS and CDR2 is YFSETQ. The CDR3 spells CASSLDPPPSSYEQYF.

The J gene is TRBJ2-2, the V gene TRBV5-1. This CDR3 comprises 17 residues. Per the germline V gene, CDR1 is SGHRS and CDR2 is YFSETQ. CDR3 sequence reads: CASSLAGSGANTGELFF.

The V call is TRBV5-1, the J call TRBJ2-5; the TRBD1 assignment by TCRdb is unverifiable without DNA. CDR1 and CDR2 from the germline V gene are SGHRS and YFSETQ. This CDR3 has 14 amino acids. The chain's CDR3 is CASRRGGGTETQYF.

The CDR3 sequence: CASWGYNEQFF. The chain combines TRBV27 with TRBJ2-1; no DNA is available, so the TRBD1 call from TCRdb remains unchecked. The CDR3 extends over 11 amino acids. Germline V gives CDR1 MNHEY, CDR2 SMNVEV (reference sequence).

This chain connects TRBV9 to TRBJ2-5; TCRdb lists TRBD1, though no DNA is available to test this call. From germline, CDR1 is SGDLS and CDR2 YYNGEE. The CDR3 has 15 amino acids. Here the CDR3 reads CASSPQVAGAETQYF.

J is TRBJ2-3 and V is TRBV7-9; as DNA is missing, the TRBD1 call by TCRdb cannot be tested. This CDR3 is 20 amino acids long. The germline V gene has CDR1 SEHNR and CDR2 FQNEAQ (reference sequence). CDR3 protein: CASSRRGRGLRRPITDTQYF.

The chain recombines TRBV14 with TRBJ2-3; with no DNA, the TCRdb D assignment of TRBD1 cannot be verified. Germline CDR1 is SGHDN and CDR2 is FVKESK. This CDR3 has 15 amino acids. The CDR3 sequence: CASSQDWGFTDTQYF.

The chain combines TRBV5-1 with TRBJ2-3; TCRdb returns TRBD1, unconfirmable since there is no DNA. The CDR3 is made up of 15 amino acids. Germline V gene data show CDR1 as SGHRS and CDR2 as YFSETQ. CDR3 in amino acids: CASRTGTGSTDTQYF.

The genes are TRBV20-1 and TRBJ1-1; TCRdb returns TRBD1, unconfirmable since there is no DNA. This CDR3 has 13 residues. Germline values: CDR1 DFQATT, CDR2 SNEGSKA (reference sequence). Here the CDR3 reads CSASPVVNTEAFF.

The chain links TRBV20-1 to TRBJ2-5; TCRdb's D call of TRBD2 is untestable without DNA. Germline CDR1 DFQATT, CDR2 SNEGSKA (reference sequence). The CDR3 runs to 13 residues. CDR3: CSASPGLGSSQYF.

The V gene is TRBV12-3 or TRBV12-4, the J gene TRBJ2-2; TCRdb's D gene call, TRBD1, goes unchecked for lack of DNA. This CDR3 has 17 amino acids. CDR3 sequence reads: CASSFQGTGSNTGELFF.

This rearrangement joins TRBV11-2 to TRBJ2-1; TCRdb calls TRBD2, which cannot be checked without DNA. The CDR3 sequence is 14 residues long. Germline assignment: CDR1 SGHAT and CDR2 FQNNGV. This chain's CDR3 is CASRPGLAWNEQFF. The full variable domain, its missing parts supplied by reference TRBV11-2 and TRBJ2-1, is EAGVAQSPRYKIIEKRQSVAFWCNPISGHATLYWYQQILGQGPKLLIQFQNNGVVDDSQLPKDRFSAERLKGVDSTLKIQPAKLEDSAVYLCASRPGLAWNEQFFGPGTRLTVL.

This chain uses TRBV20-1 with TRBJ2-1; TCRdb designates TRBD2, a call that cannot be tested without DNA. CDR1 and CDR2 (germline): DFQATT, SNEGSKA (reference sequence). There are 14 residues in the CDR3. CDR3: CSALRSPSYNEQFF.

V and J are TRBV29-1 and TRBJ2-7; without DNA, the TCRdb call of TRBD1 cannot be checked. CDR3 length: 13 residues. The germline CDR1 and CDR2 sequences are SQVTM and ANQGSEA. The CDR3 region is CSVGPTGTYEQYF.

The chain is built from TRBV20-1 and TRBJ1-2; TCRdb proposes TRBD1, but this gene call is untestable without DNA. CDR1 is DFQATT, CDR2 SNEGSKA, per germline (reference sequence). The CDR3 runs to 14 residues. The CDR3 here is CSAPLDRQGYGYTF.